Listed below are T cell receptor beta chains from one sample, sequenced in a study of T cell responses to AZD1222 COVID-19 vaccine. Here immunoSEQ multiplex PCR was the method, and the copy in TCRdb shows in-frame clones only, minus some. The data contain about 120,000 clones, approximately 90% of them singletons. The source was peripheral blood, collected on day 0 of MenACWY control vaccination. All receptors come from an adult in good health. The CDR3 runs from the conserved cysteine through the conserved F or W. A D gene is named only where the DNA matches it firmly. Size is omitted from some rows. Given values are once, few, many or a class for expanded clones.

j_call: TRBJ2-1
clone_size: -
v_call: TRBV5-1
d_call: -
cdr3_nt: TGCGCCAGCAGCTTTCGAGATGAGCAGTTCTTC
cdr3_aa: CASSFRDEQFF

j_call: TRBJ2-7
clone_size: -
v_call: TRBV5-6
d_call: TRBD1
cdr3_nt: TGTGCCAGCAGCAAGGACAGGGGAAACGAGCAGTACTTC
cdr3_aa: CASSKDRGNEQYF

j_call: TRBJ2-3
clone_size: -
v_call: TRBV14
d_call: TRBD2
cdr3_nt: TGTGCCAGCAGCCCCGGCGTAGCGGGAGGTCCAGATACGCAGTATTTT
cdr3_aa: CASSPGVAGGPDTQYF

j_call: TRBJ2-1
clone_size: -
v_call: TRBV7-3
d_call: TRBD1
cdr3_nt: TGTGCCAGCAGCTCAACAGGGGGCGGGTACCGCAATGAGCAGTTCTTC
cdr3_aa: CASSSTGGGYRNEQFF

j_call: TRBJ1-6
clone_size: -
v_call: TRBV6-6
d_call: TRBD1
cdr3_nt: TGTGCCAGCAGTGACAGACAGGGGACCAATTCACCCCTCCACTTT
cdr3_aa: CASSDRQGTNSPLHF

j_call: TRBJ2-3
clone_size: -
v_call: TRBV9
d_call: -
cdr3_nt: TGTGCCAGCAGCGTATTAGGCTTTCCAGACACAGATACGCAGTATTTT
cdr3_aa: CASSVLGFPDTDTQYF

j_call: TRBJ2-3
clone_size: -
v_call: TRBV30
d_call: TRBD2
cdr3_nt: TGTGCCTGGAGTGTAGGACTAGCGGGTCTCACAGATACGCAGTATTTT
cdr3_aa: CAWSVGLAGLTDTQYF

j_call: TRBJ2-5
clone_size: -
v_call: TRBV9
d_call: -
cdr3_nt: TGTGCCAGCAGCGCCCCACCCAAAGAGACCCAGTACTTC
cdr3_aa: CASSAPPKETQYF

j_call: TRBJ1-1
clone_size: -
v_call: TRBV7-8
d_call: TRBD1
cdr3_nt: TGTGCCAGCAGCCCACGGGTCAGGGGGCAAACTGAAGCTTTCTTT
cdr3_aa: CASSPRVRGQTEAFF

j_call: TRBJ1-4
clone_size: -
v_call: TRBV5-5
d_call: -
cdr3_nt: TGTGCCAGCACCCCTCCTGGGGGGGCAGGAGGTGAAAAACTGTTTTTT
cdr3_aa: CASTPPGGAGGEKLFF

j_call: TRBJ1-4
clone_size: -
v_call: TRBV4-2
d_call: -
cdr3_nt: TGTGCCAGCAGCTCCCGGACGAGTGAGAATGAAAAACTGTTTTTT
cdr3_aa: CASSSRTSENEKLFF

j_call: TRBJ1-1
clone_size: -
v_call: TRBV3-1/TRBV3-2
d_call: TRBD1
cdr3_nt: TGTGCCAGCACCGGCAGGGGGCCTAGAAGGGACACTGAAGCTTTCTTT
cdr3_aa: CASTGRGPRRDTEAFF

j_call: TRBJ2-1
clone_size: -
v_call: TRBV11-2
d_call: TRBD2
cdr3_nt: TGTGCCAGCAGCCCTCTTACTAGCGGGTTATTTAATGAGCAGTTCTTC
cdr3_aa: CASSPLTSGLFNEQFF

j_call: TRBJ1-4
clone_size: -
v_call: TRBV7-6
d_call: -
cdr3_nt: TGTGCCAGCAGCAGGTCCCACGCAACTAATGAAAAACTGTTTTTT
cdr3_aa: CASSRSHATNEKLFF

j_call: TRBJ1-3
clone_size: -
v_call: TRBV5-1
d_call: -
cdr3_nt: TGCGCCAGCGACTGTTGGCAGGGGCAAGGAAACACCATATATTTT
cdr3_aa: CASDCWQGQGNTIYF

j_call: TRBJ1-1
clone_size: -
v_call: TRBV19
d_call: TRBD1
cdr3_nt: TGTGCCAGTAATACTGACAGGGGCACTGAAGCTTTCTTT
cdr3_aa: CASNTDRGTEAFF

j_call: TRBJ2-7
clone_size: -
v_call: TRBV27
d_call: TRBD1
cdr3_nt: TGTGCCAGCGGGCCCGGGACAGGGGCCTACGAGCAGTACTTC
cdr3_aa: CASGPGTGAYEQYF

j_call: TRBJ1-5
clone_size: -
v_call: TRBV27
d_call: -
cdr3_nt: TGTGCCAGCAGTTTTTTAGGGGGGCGCAATCAGCCCCAGCATTTT
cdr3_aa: CASSFLGGRNQPQHF

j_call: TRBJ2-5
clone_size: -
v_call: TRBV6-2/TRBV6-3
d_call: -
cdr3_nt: TGTGCCAGCAGTTCCGATCCTAGGCTGCGGGGACAAGAGACCCAGTACTTC
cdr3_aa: CASSSDPRLRGQETQYF

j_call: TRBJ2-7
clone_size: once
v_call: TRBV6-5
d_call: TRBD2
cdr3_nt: TGTGCCAGCAGTTACTCGGCTAGCGGGGGGTACGAGCAGTACTTC
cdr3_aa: CASSYSASGGYEQYF

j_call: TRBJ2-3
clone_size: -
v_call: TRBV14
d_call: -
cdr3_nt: TGTGCCAGCAGCCGGCTGGGGGCTAGCACAGATACGCAGTATTTT
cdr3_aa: CASSRLGASTDTQYF

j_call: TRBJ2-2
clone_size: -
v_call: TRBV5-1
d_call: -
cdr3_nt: TGCGCCAGCAGCGCCTCTCCGACTAGTAACACCGGGGAGCTGTTTTTT
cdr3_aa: CASSASPTSNTGELFF

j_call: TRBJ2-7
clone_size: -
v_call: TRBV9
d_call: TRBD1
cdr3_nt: TGTGCCAGCAGCGCCGGGACAGGGGTAACCTACGAGCAGTACTTC
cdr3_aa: CASSAGTGVTYEQYF

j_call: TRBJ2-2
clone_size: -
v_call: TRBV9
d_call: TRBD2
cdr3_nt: TGTGCCAGCAGCCCACCACCCGGGACTAGCGGGAGATGGACCGGGGAGCTGTTTTTT
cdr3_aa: CASSPPPGTSGRWTGELFF

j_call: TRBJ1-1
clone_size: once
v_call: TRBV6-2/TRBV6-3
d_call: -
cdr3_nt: TGTGCCAGCAGTTACTCACCCGGGGACACTGAAGCTTTCTTT
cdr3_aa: CASSYSPGDTEAFF

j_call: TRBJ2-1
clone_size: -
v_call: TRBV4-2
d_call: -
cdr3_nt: TGTGCCAGCAGTGGGGTTTACAATGAGCAGTTCTTC
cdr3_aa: CASSGVYNEQFF

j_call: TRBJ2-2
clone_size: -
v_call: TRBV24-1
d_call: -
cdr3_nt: TGTGCCACCAGGGCAGGGTTCGGCACCGGGGAGCTGTTTTTT
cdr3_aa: CATRAGFGTGELFF

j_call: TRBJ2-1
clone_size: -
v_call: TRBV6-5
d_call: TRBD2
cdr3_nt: TGTGCCAGCAGGAGCGGGAGGAGAAACAATGAGCAGTTCTTC
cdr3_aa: CASRSGRRNNEQFF

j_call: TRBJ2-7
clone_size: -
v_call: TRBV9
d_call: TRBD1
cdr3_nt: TGTGCCAGCAGCGTAGCGGGGACAGGGGTGTGGGAGCAGTACTTC
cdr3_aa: CASSVAGTGVWEQYF

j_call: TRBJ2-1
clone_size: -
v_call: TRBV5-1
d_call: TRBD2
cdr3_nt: TGCGCCAGCAGCTTGGTGGCGGGAGCCCACAATGAGCAGTTCTTC
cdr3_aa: CASSLVAGAHNEQFF

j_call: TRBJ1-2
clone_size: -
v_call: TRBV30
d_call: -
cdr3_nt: TGTGCCTGGAGTGTACGGGCGGGCTACACCTTC
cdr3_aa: CAWSVRAGYTF

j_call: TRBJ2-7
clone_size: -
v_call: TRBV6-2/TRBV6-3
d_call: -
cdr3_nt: TGTGCCAGTAGTTACGCCTCCTACGAGCAGTACTTC
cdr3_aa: CASSYASYEQYF

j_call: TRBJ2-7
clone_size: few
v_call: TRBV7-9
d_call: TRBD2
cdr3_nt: TGTGCCAGCTCTCTAGCGGGAGTTCTTATCGGGGAGCAGTACTTC
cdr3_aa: CASSLAGVLIGEQYF

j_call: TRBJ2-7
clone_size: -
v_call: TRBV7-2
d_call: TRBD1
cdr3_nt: TGTGCCAGCAGCACCCAGACGGGACAGTCCTACGAGCAGTACTTC
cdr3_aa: CASSTQTGQSYEQYF

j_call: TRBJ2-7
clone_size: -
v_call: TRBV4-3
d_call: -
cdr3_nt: TGCGCCAGCAGCCAAGTATTATATCGCGAGCAGTACTTC
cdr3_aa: CASSQVLYREQYF

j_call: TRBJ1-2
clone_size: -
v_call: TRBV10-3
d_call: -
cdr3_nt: TGTGCCACCTGGACAGATACCTTTAACTATGGCTACACCTTC
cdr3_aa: CATWTDTFNYGYTF

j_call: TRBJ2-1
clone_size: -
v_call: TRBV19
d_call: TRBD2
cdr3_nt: TGTGCCAGTAGTATCACTAGCGGGGCCTCCTACAATGAGCAGTTCTTC
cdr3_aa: CASSITSGASYNEQFF

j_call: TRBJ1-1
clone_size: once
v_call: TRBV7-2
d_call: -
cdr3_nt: TGTGCCAGCAGCTTAGTCAGGGTAGGGGGGACCCAGAACACTGAAGCTTTCTTT
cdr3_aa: CASSLVRVGGTQNTEAFF

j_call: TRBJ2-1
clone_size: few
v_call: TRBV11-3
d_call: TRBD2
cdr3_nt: TGTGCCAGCAGCCTGTCGGGACTAGCGGGAGATGAGCAGTTCTTC
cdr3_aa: CASSLSGLAGDEQFF

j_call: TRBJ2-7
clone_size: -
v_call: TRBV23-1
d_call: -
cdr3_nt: TGCGCCAGCAGTCCCAGGGAGTTCGAGGTTATTCTCTACGAGCAGTACTTC
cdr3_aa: CASSPREFEVILYEQYF

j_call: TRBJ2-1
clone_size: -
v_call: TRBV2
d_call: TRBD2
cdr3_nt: TGTGCCAGCAGTGTGTCCGGCGGGAGTAGTCCTGAGCAGTTCTTC
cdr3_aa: CASSVSGGSSPEQFF

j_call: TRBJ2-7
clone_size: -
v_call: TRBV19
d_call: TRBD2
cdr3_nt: TGTGCCAGTAGTTCCGGGTTAGCGGGGACCACAGGCGAGCAGTACTTC
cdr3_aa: CASSSGLAGTTGEQYF

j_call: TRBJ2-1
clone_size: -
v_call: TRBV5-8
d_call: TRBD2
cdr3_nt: TGTGCCAGCACGACCGCTGGGACTAACTACAATGAGCAGTTCTTC
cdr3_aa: CASTTAGTNYNEQFF

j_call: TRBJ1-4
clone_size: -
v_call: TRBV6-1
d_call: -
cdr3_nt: TGTGCCAGCAGTGAAGGGACAGCCCCTGAAAAACTGTTTTTT
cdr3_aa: CASSEGTAPEKLFF

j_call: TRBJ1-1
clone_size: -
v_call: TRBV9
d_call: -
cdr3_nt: TGTGCCAGCAGCGCCAGGGGTTGGGACACTGAAGCTTTCTTT
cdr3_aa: CASSARGWDTEAFF

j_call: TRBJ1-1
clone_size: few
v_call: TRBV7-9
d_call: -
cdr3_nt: TGTGCCAGCAGCTTAAAGGGTCTAACTGAAGCTTTCTTT
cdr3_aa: CASSLKGLTEAFF

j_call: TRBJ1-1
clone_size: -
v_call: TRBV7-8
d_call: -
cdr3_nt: TGTGCCAGCAGCCGACAGTCGAACACTGAAGCTTTCTTT
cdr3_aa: CASSRQSNTEAFF

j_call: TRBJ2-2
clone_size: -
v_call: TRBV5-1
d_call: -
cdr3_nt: TGCGCCAGCAGCTTGGTTGGGGTTACCGGGGAGCTGTTTTTT
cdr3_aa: CASSLVGVTGELFF

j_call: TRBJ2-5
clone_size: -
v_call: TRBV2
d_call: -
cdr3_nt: TGTGCCAGCAGTGAAGGAGACTCGCAAGAGACCCAGTACTTC
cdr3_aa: CASSEGDSQETQYF

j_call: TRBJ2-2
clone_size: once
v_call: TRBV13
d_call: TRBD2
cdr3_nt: TGTGCCAGCAGCCCCGGACTAGCGGGAGTTTTTGGGGAGCTGTTTTTT
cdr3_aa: CASSPGLAGVFGELFF

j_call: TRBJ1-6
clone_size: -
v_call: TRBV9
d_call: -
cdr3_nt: TGTGCCAGCAGCGTATCACAGGACAATTCACCCCTCCACTTT
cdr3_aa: CASSVSQDNSPLHF

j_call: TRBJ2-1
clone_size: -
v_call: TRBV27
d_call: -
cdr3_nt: TGTGCCAGCAGTTTGACTGTTGGGGGAAACTCATTCAATGAGCAGTTCTTC
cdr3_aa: CASSLTVGGNSFNEQFF

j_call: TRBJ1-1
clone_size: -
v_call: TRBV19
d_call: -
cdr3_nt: TGTGCCAGTAGTACCCCTCGCGGGGGGGGGACTGAAGCTTTCTTT
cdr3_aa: CASSTPRGGGTEAFF